The T cell receptor (beta chain) described here comes from a study of cytomegalovirus exposure and HLA in healthy donors. General study findings and limits: In a later analysis, a genetic analysis reported fewer productive-TCR N-insertions in an Asian-associated ancestry cluster than the cohort average.

The CDR3 has 13 amino acids. The ends lost 5 bases at V and 6 bases at J; junction bases unmatched: 4. Germline values: CDR1 WSHSY, CDR2 SAAADI. PCR primers comprised 60 Vbeta and 13 Jbeta primers. TCRdb's table, derived via immunoSEQ multiplex PCR, lists solely in-frame clones and lacks some. This table holds 84,000 or so clones, roughly 80% found once. A single count supports this clone. Its matching antigen is unknown. The sequenced sample was PBMCs. The sequence was collected from a human donor in good health. The V and J genes are TRBV10-2 and TRBJ1-2; TRBD1 agrees at 9 bases. Here the CDR3 reads CASSLDRGNGYTF. The CDR3 bases are TGCGCCAGCAGTTTAGACAGGGGGAATGGCTACACCTTC.